The TCR beta chain described here comes from a study of preoperative IRX-2 immunotherapy in early breast cancer. Described treatment: preoperative locoregional IRX-2 cytokine immunotherapy. Repertoires were generated with immunoSEQ multiplex PCR, while TCRdb's copy carries only in-frame clones and drops some. The sample consists of approximately 96,000 clones, roughly 85% of them appearing once. The V segment lost 3 bases and the J segment 8 bases; nucleotides outside the gene matches: 15. The germline V gene encodes CDR1 WNHNN and CDR2 SYGVQD (reference sequence). The CDR3 has 17 residues. The rearrangement uses TRBV10-1 and TRBJ2-1; TRBD1 matches at 8 bases. This clonotype was sampled from a human donor with breast cancer. Sequencing was performed on tumor tissue, taken after IRX-2 immunotherapy. The chain's CDR3 is CASSDLPGTGYSDEQFF. The CDR3 DNA reads as TGCGCCAGCAGTGATCTACCTGGGACAGGCTACAGCGATGAGCAGTTCTTC.